These 32 T cell receptor beta chains were sequenced from one sample in a study of T cell responses to AZD1222 COVID-19 vaccine. Method: immunoSEQ multiplex PCR; TCRdb's copy keeps in-frame clones and lacks some. The sample contains around 150,000 clones, 80% to 95% of which appear only once. The sequencing used peripheral blood, collected on day 0 of AZD1222 vaccination. The source of these receptors is an adult in good health.

This clone has a single count. The rearrangement uses TRBV5-1 and TRBJ2-1; 14 nucleotides match TRBD2. The CDR3 spans 17 residues. Germline lookup yields CDR1 SGHRS and CDR2 YFSETQ. V shed 4 bases and J 8 bases; nucleotides not matched to a gene: 11. The CDR3 loop reads CASSPSGTSGSQDEQFF. The CDR3 DNA reads TGCGCCAGCAGCCCCTCCGGGACTAGCGGGAGTCAGGATGAGCAGTTCTTC.

This sequence joins TRBV5-1 and TRBJ1-3, with D perhaps TRBD1 (5 bases). With 4 bases removed from V and 3 bases from J, the gap between germline ends came to 17 bases. The length of the CDR3 is 16 residues. In germline, CDR1 is SGHRS, CDR2 YFSETQ. CDR3 coding DNA: TGCGCCAGCAGCGAGTCTACCGGGACGGGTGGAAACACCATATATTTT. Translation gives CASSESTGTGGNTIYF.

This clone turned up a few times. The gene calls are TRBV28 and TRBJ2-7; D gene unclear. This CDR3 has 12 residues. With 3 bases removed from V and 2 bases from J, the gap between germline ends came to 5 bases. Germline V gene lookup returns CDR1 MDHEN and CDR2 SYDVKM. The CDR3 sequence is CASSLTTYEQYF. As DNA, the CDR3 is TGTGCCAGCAGTTTGACCACCTACGAGCAGTACTTC.

V and J are TRBV2 and TRBJ2-5, with a tentative D call TRBD1 (5 bases). Germline V gene sequence: CDR1 SNHLY, CDR2 FYNNEI. V lost 4 bases to trimming and J lost 4 bases, with 16 bases between them. This CDR3 contains 15 residues. The CDR3 DNA reads as TGTGCCAGCAGTGCGCCCAGGGTGTCAGGAGAGACCCAGTACTTC. This sequence encodes CASSAPRVSGETQYF.

The CDR3 sequence: CASSSPRVGSYGYTF. CDR3 nucleotides: TGTGCCAGCAGCTCCCCCCGGGTGGGTTCTTATGGCTACACCTTC. The chain uses TRBV28 and TRBJ1-2, with D hard to call. This CDR3 comprises 15 residues. Germline CDR1 reads MDHEN; CDR2 reads SYDVKM. V lost 6 bases and J 5 bases, leaving 19 bases between the germline ends.

This chain uses TRBV11-2 with TRBJ1-3, with 7 bases that match TRBD1. V dropped 1 base and J dropped 4; count of bases not matched to a gene: 4. Germline V gene data show CDR1 as SGHAT and CDR2 as FQNNGV. The CDR3 contains 15 residues. The CDR3 loop reads CASSLVRGRGNTIYF. The CDR3 DNA sequence: TGTGCCAGCAGCTTAGTGAGGGGGCGCGGAAACACCATATATTTT.

The CDR3: CASSIGQASYEQYF. CDR3 in DNA: TGTGCCAGTAGTATTGGCCAGGCCTCCTACGAGCAGTACTTC. This rearrangement joins TRBV19 to TRBJ2-7, with unresolved D. CDR1 is LNHDA, CDR2 SQIVND, per germline (reference sequence). Trimming took 3 bases from V and 0 from J, leaving 9 bases between them. This CDR3 is built from 14 residues.

About this clone itself: Germline is not matched at one junction end, which may reflect a read error. The V gene is TRBV7-9, the J gene TRBJ1-4, with D maybe TRBD1 (6 bases). The germline V gene encodes CDR1 SEHNR and CDR2 FQNEAQ (reference sequence). The length of the CDR3 is 12 residues. CDR3 coding DNA: TGTGCCAGCAGCTTAATAATCGACAGGACGGAATTT. Translated, it gives CASSLIIDRTEF. The full variable domain, rest sourced from reference TRBV7-9 and TRBJ1-4, is DTGVSQNPRHKITKRGQNVTFRCDPISEHNRLYWYRQTLGQGPEFLTYFQNEAQLEKSRLLSDRFSAERPKGSFSTLEIQRTEQGDSAMYLCASSLIIDRTEFGSGTQLSVL.

This rearrangement joins TRBV3-1 (or the pseudogene TRBV3-2) to TRBJ1-2; possibly TRBD1 for D (6 bases). V was cut by 0 bases and J by 8 bases, with 13 bases left in between. The CDR3 loop spans 14 amino acids. The V gene's germline CDR1 is LGHDT and CDR2 YNNKEL (reference sequence). In nucleotides, the CDR3 is TGTGCCAGCAGCCAAGATGCGGGGGCGAGAGGCTACACCTTC. The encoded protein is CASSQDAGARGYTF.

The rearrangement joins TRBV9 to TRBJ1-2, with TRBD1 identical over 7 bases. J lost 7 bases, V lost 0 bases, and 0 bases had no gene match. The germline gives CDR1 SGDLS, CDR2 YYNGEE. The CDR3 consists of 12 residues. The CDR3 DNA reads as TGTGCCAGCAGCGTAGACAGGGGTGGCTACACCTTC. Amino acids: CASSVDRGGYTF.

This sequence joins TRBV19 and TRBJ2-2; D not resolved. V was pared by 8 bases and J by 0 bases, with 10 bases between. The CDR3 is made up of 14 amino acids. Germline V lookup: CDR1 LNHDA, CDR2 SQIVND (reference sequence). The CDR3 loop is CASSGTANTGELFF. In nucleotides, the CDR3 is TGTGCCAGTTCGGGCACCGCGAACACCGGGGAGCTGTTTTTT. The full variable domain, its missing parts supplied by reference TRBV19 and TRBJ2-2, is DGGITQSPKYLFRKEGQNVTLSCEQNLNHDAMYWYRQDPGQGLRLIYYSQIVNDFQKGDIAEGYSVSREKKESFPLTVTSAQKNPTAFYLCASSGTANTGELFFGEGSRLTVL.

This clone was observed once. This sequence joins TRBV10-1 and TRBJ1-6; TRBD1 agrees at 8 bases. Germline loops: CDR1 WNHNN, CDR2 SYGVQD (reference sequence). V lost 3 bases and J lost 10; bases outside the gene matches: 5. The CDR3 is 14 amino acids. The CDR3 is CASSDGTGDSPLHF. CDR3 sequence (DNA): TGCGCCAGCAGTGACGGGACAGGTGACTCACCCCTCCACTTT.

The J gene is TRBJ1-6, the V gene TRBV7-9; 7 bases agree with TRBD1. This CDR3 comprises 17 residues. Germline values: CDR1 SEHNR, CDR2 FQNEAQ (reference sequence). Trimming at V came to 3 bases and at J to 4 bases, leaving 9 bases not matched to a gene. The CDR3, as DNA: TGTGCCAGCAGCTTCACAGGGGAGGCGATATATAATTCACCCCTCCACTTT. This encodes CASSFTGEAIYNSPLHF.

This clone was picked up a small number of times. This sequence joins TRBV4-2 and TRBJ2-1; D is ambiguous. With 1 base removed from V and 1 base from J, the gap between germline ends came to 11 bases. CDR1 and CDR2 from the germline V gene are LGHNA and YNFKEQ. The CDR3 loop spans 16 amino acids. CDR3 nucleotides: TGTGCCAGCAGCCAAGTCGGCGATGGATCCTACAATGAGCAGTTCTTC. Amino acids: CASSQVGDGSYNEQFF.

This chain links TRBV19 with TRBJ2-1; TRBD2 aligns across 11 bases. V dropped 2 bases and J dropped 0; count of bases not matched to a gene: 3. This CDR3 has 17 amino acids. CDR1 and CDR2 (germline): LNHDA, SQIVND (reference sequence). Here the CDR3 reads CASSITSGGRSYNEQFF. In nucleotides, the CDR3 is TGTGCCAGTAGTATAACTAGCGGGGGCCGCTCCTACAATGAGCAGTTCTTC.

The chain has TRBV7-9 and TRBJ1-2, with 8 bases fitting TRBD1. Germline V gives CDR1 SEHNR, CDR2 FQNEAQ (reference sequence). Germline trimming cut 5 bases from V and 8 bases from J; bases unmatched to any gene: 7. This CDR3 spans 13 amino acids. CDR3 amino acids: CASSPQGGWGYTF. For the CDR3, the DNA is TGTGCCAGCAGCCCACAGGGGGGATGGGGCTACACCTTC.

This chain connects TRBV5-1 to TRBJ2-5, with no clear D. The ends were cut back, 0 bases at V and 6 bases at J, with 12 bases in the middle. The length of the CDR3 is 14 residues. Germline values: CDR1 SGHRS, CDR2 YFSETQ. CDR3 nucleotide sequence: TGCGCCAGCAGCTTGGTTGATGGTTTACAGACCCAGTACTTC. As protein: CASSLVDGLQTQYF.

The J gene is TRBJ1-1, the V gene TRBV14; D gene unclear. This CDR3 contains 12 residues. The V end lost 3 bases, the J end lost 10 bases, and 12 bases lay between the germline ends. Germline CDR1 is SGHDN and CDR2 is FVKESK. This CDR3 is CASSQFNRGAFF. The CDR3 DNA reads TGTGCCAGCAGCCAGTTTAACAGAGGAGCTTTCTTT.

CDR3 sequence: CASSSTGGRNYGYTF. The CDR3 DNA reads as TGTGCCAGCAGTTCCACAGGGGGCAGGAACTATGGCTACACCTTC. The V and J genes are TRBV6-5 and TRBJ1-2; 9 bases map to TRBD1. This CDR3 region has 15 residues. Trimming cost V 4 bases and J 2 bases; bases outside gene matches: 5. In germline, CDR1 is MNHEY, CDR2 SVGAGI.

V and J are TRBV28 and TRBJ2-7, with 7 positions matching TRBD1. This CDR3 region has 13 residues. V was pared by 7 bases and J by 2 bases, with 5 bases of the junction left unmatched. Germline V gene lookup returns CDR1 MDHEN and CDR2 SYDVKM. CDR3 loop: CASIPGQAYEQYF. CDR3 DNA: TGTGCCAGCATCCCCGGACAGGCCTACGAGCAGTACTTC.

The chain employs TRBV3-1 (or the pseudogene TRBV3-2) and TRBJ2-7; 9 nucleotides agree with TRBD2. The germline V gene has CDR1 LGHDT and CDR2 YNNKEL (reference sequence). CDR3 length: 17 residues. Trimming at V came to 4 bases and at J to 3 bases, leaving 13 bases not matched to a gene. Here the CDR3 reads CASSPGGSGRSVYEQYF. As DNA, the CDR3 is TGTGCCAGCAGCCCTGGGGGTAGCGGGAGATCGGTCTACGAGCAGTACTTC.

The chain has TRBV3-1 (or the pseudogene TRBV3-2) and TRBJ2-7; D gene unclear. The germline V and J ends were trimmed by 7 bases and 0 bases, with 13 bases remaining between them. The CDR3 is made up of 14 amino acids. From germline, CDR1 is LGHDT and CDR2 YNNKEL (reference sequence). The CDR3 DNA reads as TGTGCCAGCACTCAACCGGATGACTCCTACGAGCAGTACTTC. It translates to CASTQPDDSYEQYF.

The chain couples TRBV28 to TRBJ1-2, with 7 bases lining up with TRBD1. V lost 4 bases, J lost 8 bases, and 16 bases stayed unmatched. In germline, CDR1 is MDHEN, CDR2 SYDVKM. The CDR3 covers 16 residues. CDR3 amino acids: CASSSPAGTVGIGYTF. In DNA form, the CDR3 reads TGTGCCAGCAGTTCACCCGCCGGGACAGTGGGGATCGGCTACACCTTC.

This clone was detected only once. V gene TRBV28 combines with J gene TRBJ1-5, with a weak D call TRBD1 (5 bases). The CDR3 covers 18 residues. The V gene lost 1 base and the J gene lost 5 bases, with 21 bases spanning the gap. Germline V CDR1 and CDR2: MDHEN, SYDVKM. CDR3 loop: CASSLSRRGTGGYQPQHF. The CDR3, as DNA: TGTGCCAGCAGTTTATCGCGGCGGGGGACGGGGGGGTATCAGCCCCAGCATTTT.

This chain connects TRBV11-3 to TRBJ2-7, with 12 bases lining up with TRBD1. The CDR3 extends over 15 amino acids. The J segment lost 3 bases and the V segment lost 5 bases, leaving 5 bases of the junction unmatched. CDR1 SGHNT and CDR2 YENEEA come from the germline V gene. Here the CDR3 reads CASSLGTGGLYEQYF. In nucleotides, the CDR3 is TGTGCCAGCAGCCTCGGGACAGGGGGCCTCTACGAGCAGTACTTC.

The rearrangement joins TRBV13 to TRBJ2-1; TRBD2 agrees at 10 bases. The CDR3 is made up of 17 amino acids. With 0 bases clipped from V and 7 bases from J, the junction kept 9 bases outside the gene matches. In germline, CDR1 is PRHDT, CDR2 FYEKMQ (reference sequence). The CDR3 protein is CASSLGWQLAGENEQFF. CDR3 in DNA: TGTGCCAGCAGCTTAGGATGGCAGCTAGCGGGGGAAAATGAGCAGTTCTTC. Full variable domain (rest looked up from reference TRBV13 and TRBJ2-1): AAGVIQSPRHLIKEKRETATLKCYPIPRHDTVYWYQQGPGQDPQFLISFYEKMQSDKGSIPDRFSAQQFSDYHSELNMSSLELGDSALYFCASSLGWQLAGENEQFFGPGTRLTVL.

About this clone itself: At one end, the junction sequence differs from germline, possibly due to a read error. The genes are TRBV2 and TRBJ2-5, with TRBD1 matching 9 bases. Germline V gene lookup returns CDR1 SNHLY and CDR2 FYNNEI. The CDR3 has 20 residues. Here the CDR3 DNA reads TGTGCCAGCAGCGAAGGGGTTGTGGGACAGGGATTAACGGGGCAAGAGACCCAGTACTTC. It is translated as CASSEGVVGQGLTGQETQYF.

This clone was seen more than once but under ten times. The chain joins TRBV5-1 to TRBJ2-5; D is ambiguous. V was pared by 0 bases and J by 5 bases, with 8 bases between. CDR3 length equals 13 residues. The V gene's germline CDR1 is SGHRS and CDR2 YFSETQ. The CDR3 DNA reads TGCGCCAGCAGCTTGGCAGTGGGGGAGACCCAGTACTTC. Its translation is CASSLAVGETQYF.

The chain has TRBV28 and TRBJ1-4; D is uncertain. The V and J ends lost 5 bases and 2 bases respectively, with 12 bases between them. Germline CDR1 MDHEN, CDR2 SYDVKM. The CDR3 is 15 residues long. CDR3: CASSQSEETNEKLFF. The DNA for the CDR3 is TGTGCCAGCAGTCAGTCGGAGGAGACTAATGAAAAACTGTTTTTT.

The chain combines TRBV19 with TRBJ2-7, with TRBD2 identical over 11 bases. Germline loops: CDR1 LNHDA, CDR2 SQIVND (reference sequence). V gave up 3 bases and J gave up 3 bases; unmatched junction bases: 10. The CDR3 contains 17 residues. The CDR3: CASSMKATSGSFYEQYF. DNA of the CDR3: TGTGCCAGTAGTATGAAGGCCACTAGCGGGAGTTTCTACGAGCAGTACTTC.

The chain is built from TRBV5-6 and TRBJ1-1; 8 bases match TRBD1. This CDR3 region has 16 residues. The junction had 5 bases not matched to a gene; V was cut back by 1 base and J by 0 bases. CDR1 and CDR2 (germline): SGHDT, YYEEEE. The CDR3 DNA is TGTGCCAGCAGCTTGTGGGGGACAGGCCTGAACACTGAAGCTTTCTTT. This translates into CASSLWGTGLNTEAFF.

The chain combines TRBV2 with TRBJ1-6; D might be TRBD1 (6 bases). The germline V gene encodes CDR1 SNHLY and CDR2 FYNNEI. The CDR3 has 16 amino acids. V shed 0 bases and J shed 7 bases, with 13 bases lying between them. CDR3 loop: CASSEAGGAGNSPLHF. CDR3 DNA sequence: TGTGCCAGCAGTGAAGCCGGGGGCGCCGGGAATTCACCCCTCCACTTT.